In its sample, the clone carrying this TCR beta chain was seen many times. Its antigen remains unknown. A universal primer site was created by template switching, with the cDNA bearing unique molecular identifiers. TCRdb re-called the 5' RACE reads through MiXCR, storing one row per CDR3 protein. The sample records some 200,000 distinct CDR3 sequences, about 7.5% being singletons. This entry is derived from a study of identical twins. Study conclusions and caveats: Cross-sectional statistical analysis, not tracking of the same donors, underpinned the conclusions. Partly confounded zero-insertion analyses could result from invariant MAIT and iNKT cells.

V was cut by 4 bases and J by 0 bases, with 10 bases left in between. This CDR3 is 15 amino acids long. The germline gives CDR1 LGHDT, CDR2 YNNKEL (reference sequence). These data also formed part of another study, on yellow fever vaccine responses in identical twins.

The V call is TRBV3-1, the J call TRBJ2-1, with a tentative D call TRBD2 (5 bases). Sample: memory (CD45RO+) T cells sorted from blood. This TCR was recovered from a young woman in good health. CDR3 in DNA: TGTGCCAGCAGCCCAAGCGGCAGCTCCTACAATGAGCAGTTCTTC. Protein: CASSPSGSSYNEQFF.